The 21 T cell receptor beta chains listed next were all sequenced from one sample in a study of a mutant IDH1 vaccine in newly diagnosed glioma. Here immunoSEQ multiplex PCR was the method, and the copy in TCRdb shows in-frame clones only, minus some. Of approximately 64,000 clones listed, less than 85% are singletons. The antigens these receptors bind are not known. Time point in this sample: week 11, during vaccination. In every dose of vaccine, 300 ug of mutant IDH1 20-mer peptide was given alongside topical imiquimod. Sequences were derived from PBMCs, sampled from a glioma patient whose treatment included an IDH1 peptide vaccine. The receptors were gathered from a woman between 50 and 59 years old with glioma.

The chain combines TRBV27 with TRBJ2-6; 8 bases fit TRBD1. The length of the CDR3 is 13 residues. Trimming took 7 bases from V and 12 from J; bases not matched to a gene: 8. CDR1 is MNHEY and CDR2 is SMNVEV in the germline V gene (reference sequence). The CDR3 loop reads CASTSGQGPVLTF. DNA of the CDR3: TGTGCCAGCACCTCTGGACAGGGCCCCGTCCTGACTTTC.

The chain has TRBV12-5 and TRBJ2-4; maybe TRBD2 (5 bases). The V and J ends lost 0 bases and 1 base respectively, with 22 bases between them. The germline V gene encodes CDR1 LGHNT and CDR2 FRNRAP. The CDR3 has 20 amino acids. This chain's CDR3 is CASGLVVFESGREAKNIQYF. CDR3 nucleotide sequence: TGTGCTAGTGGTTTGGTGGTATTTGAGTCTGGGAGAGAGGCCAAAAACATTCAGTACTTC.

V is TRBV28 and J is TRBJ1-2, with D maybe TRBD1 (6 bases). The CDR3 spans 17 residues. V was shortened by 1 base and J by 4 bases, with 19 bases between the two germline ends. Per germline, CDR1 MDHEN and CDR2 SYDVKM. The CDR3 DNA sequence: TGTGCCAGCAGTTTATTCCCAACAGCGGGGGCTACCTATGGCTACACCTTC. It is translated as CASSLFPTAGATYGYTF.

V gene TRBV7-6 combines with J gene TRBJ2-7; the match to TRBD1 covers 8 bases. V trimming: 2 bases; J trimming: 0 bases; junction bases outside the gene matches: 6. This CDR3 region has 16 residues. Germline V CDR1 and CDR2: SGHVS, FNYEAQ. CDR3 in amino acids: CASSLRGTGNSYEQYF. Here the CDR3 DNA reads TGTGCCAGCAGCTTACGGGGGACAGGCAACTCCTACGAGCAGTACTTC.

This clone was picked up one time. The V call is TRBV6-1, the J call TRBJ2-7; D is perhaps TRBD1 or TRBD2 (5 bases each). Germline assignment: CDR1 MNHNS and CDR2 SASEGT. The CDR3 length is 13 residues. The germline V and J ends were trimmed by 6 bases and 4 bases, with 13 bases remaining between them. As DNA, the CDR3 is TGTGCCAGCAGCGACGGGGCCCATTACGAGCAGTACTTC. Encoded protein: CASSDGAHYEQYF.

The chain uses TRBV5-6 and TRBJ1-1; D might be TRBD1 (6 bases). This CDR3 has 13 amino acids. V was trimmed by 4 bases and J by 3 bases, leaving 10 bases between them. In germline, CDR1 is SGHDT, CDR2 YYEEEE. Here the CDR3 DNA reads TGTGCCAGCAGCGCCGGGACATACACTGAAGCTTTCTTT. Protein: CASSAGTYTEAFF.

The J gene is TRBJ1-2, the V gene TRBV7-9; 7 positions agree with TRBD1. This CDR3 comprises 12 residues. Germline V gene sequence: CDR1 SEHNR, CDR2 FQNEAQ (reference sequence). The ends lost 4 bases at V and 10 bases at J; junction bases unmatched: 6. The CDR3, as DNA: TGTGCCAGCAGCTCGACAGGGTTAGTCTACACCTTC. It encodes CASSSTGLVYTF. The full variable domain, with the rest looked up from reference TRBV7-9 and TRBJ1-2, is DTGVSQNPRHKITKRGQNVTFRCDPISEHNRLYWYRQTLGQGPEFLTYFQNEAQLEKSRLLSDRFSAERPKGSFSTLEIQRTEQGDSAMYLCASSSTGLVYTFGSGTRLTVV.

The genes are TRBV27 and TRBJ1-5; TRBD1 aligns across 8 bases. V lost 6 bases and J lost 3; bases outside the gene matches: 4. CDR3 size: 14 residues. Germline values: CDR1 MNHEY, CDR2 SMNVEV (reference sequence). CDR3: CASSRQGNNQPQHF. In DNA form, the CDR3 reads TGTGCCAGCAGCAGACAGGGGAACAATCAGCCCCAGCATTTT.

The chain links TRBV5-5 to TRBJ2-1; D remains unclear. With 0 bases removed from V and 12 bases from J, the gap between germline ends came to 13 bases. The CDR3 sequence is 13 residues long. In germline, CDR1 is SGHKS, CDR2 YYEKEE (reference sequence). The CDR3 bases are TGTGCCAGCAGCTTGGGTTCCCTCTTGGGGCAGTTCTTC. Protein product: CASSLGSLLGQFF.

This sequence joins TRBV2 and TRBJ2-6, with D perhaps TRBD1 (5 bases). V was cut by 6 bases and J by 4 bases, with 10 bases left in between. The CDR3 is made up of 14 amino acids. Germline lookup yields CDR1 SNHLY and CDR2 FYNNEI. CDR3 sequence reads: CASRPRAGANVLTF. CDR3 nucleotide sequence: TGTGCCAGCAGGCCCAGGGCCGGGGCCAACGTCCTGACTTTC.

This clone has a single count. This sequence joins TRBV7-9 and TRBJ1-2; TRBD1 aligns across 7 bases. CDR1 SEHNR and CDR2 FQNEAQ come from the germline V gene (reference sequence). Unmatched junction bases numbered 15, after V lost 7 bases and J lost 7 bases. There are 15 residues in the CDR3. The CDR3 spells CASNSRWQGGGGYTF. Here the CDR3 DNA reads TGTGCCAGCAACTCAAGGTGGCAGGGGGGGGGTGGCTACACCTTC.

The chain's CDR3 is CASSLFGTENEKLFF. The CDR3 region has the DNA TGCGCCAGCAGCTTGTTCGGGACGGAAAATGAAAAACTGTTTTTT. V is TRBV5-1 and J is TRBJ1-4; TRBD1 might be the D (5 bases). V lost 1 base to trimming and J lost 5 bases, with 12 bases between them. The CDR3 sequence is 15 residues long. CDR1 is SGHRS, CDR2 YFSETQ, per germline.

This rearrangement joins TRBV7-2 to TRBJ2-7; no firm D call. The germline gives CDR1 SGHTA, CDR2 FQGNSA. V lost 3 bases, J lost 3 bases, and 6 bases lay in between. The CDR3 has 12 amino acids. CDR3 in amino acids: CASSLRGYEQYF. The CDR3 DNA sequence: TGTGCCAGCAGCTTGCGAGGCTACGAGCAGTACTTC. Based on the CDR3 plus reference TRBV7-2 and TRBJ2-7, the full variable domain is GAGVSQSPSNKVTEKGKDVELRCDPISGHTALYWYRQSLGQGLEFLIYFQGNSAPDKSGLPSDRFSAERTGGSVSTLTIQRTQQEDSAVYLCASSLRGYEQYFGPGTRLTVT.

The chain carries TRBV7-2 and TRBJ2-5; 7 bases agree with TRBD1. The CDR3 extends over 14 amino acids. Germline V gives CDR1 SGHTA, CDR2 FQGNSA. Unmatched junction bases numbered 9, after V lost 5 bases and J lost 6 bases. The CDR3 nucleotides are TGTGCCAGCAGCCCTGACAGGGCAGTAAAGACCCAGTACTTC. This codes for CASSPDRAVKTQYF.

Only a few counts were recorded for this clone. The chain recombines TRBV2 with TRBJ1-1; the D gene is possibly TRBD1 (5 bases). The V end was cut by 7 bases, the J end by 11 bases, with 20 bases between. Per the germline V gene, CDR1 is SNHLY and CDR2 is FYNNEI. This CDR3 region has 13 residues. CDR3 coding DNA: TGTGCCAGCACATTCCAGGGTTTGGAAGAGGCTTTCTTT. Protein: CASTFQGLEEAFF.

The genes are TRBV9 and TRBJ2-1; the match to TRBD2 covers 13 bases. Germline assignment: CDR1 SGDLS and CDR2 YYNGEE. Trimming removed 4 bases from V and 2 bases from J; junction bases left unmatched: 12. The CDR3 is 19 amino acids. CDR3 residues: CASSPPTSGGPLTYNEQFF. The CDR3 coding sequence is TGTGCCAGCAGCCCTCCGACTAGCGGGGGGCCACTGACCTACAATGAGCAGTTCTTC.

The J gene is TRBJ1-4, the V gene TRBV28; D is undetermined. Germline loops: CDR1 MDHEN, CDR2 SYDVKM. The V end lost 2 bases, the J end lost 5 bases, and 12 bases lay between the germline ends. This CDR3 comprises 15 residues. The CDR3 DNA is TGTGCCAGCAGTTTACTCGGGCAGTCGAATGAAAAACTGTTTTTT. Translation gives CASSLLGQSNEKLFF. The full variable domain, completed using reference TRBV28 and TRBJ1-4, is DVKVTQSSRYLVKRTGEKVFLECVQDMDHENMFWYRQDPGLGLRLIYFSYDVKMKEKGDIPEGYSVSREKKERFSLILESASTNQTSMYLCASSLLGQSNEKLFFGSGTQLSVL.

For the CDR3, the DNA is TGTGCCAGCAGCTCCCATTTGGGGGGTCTGATATATGGCTACACCTTC. Amino acids: CASSSHLGGLIYGYTF. This sequence joins TRBV9 and TRBJ1-2; D perhaps matches TRBD1 (5 bases). V was clipped by 4 bases and J by 5 bases, with 21 bases between them. CDR1 and CDR2 (germline): SGDLS, YYNGEE. The CDR3 has 16 amino acids.

The chain couples TRBV2 to TRBJ1-5; D might be TRBD1 (6 bases). This CDR3 contains 16 residues. V was clipped by 7 bases and J by 10 bases, with 26 bases between them. Germline V CDR1 and CDR2: SNHLY, FYNNEI. CDR3 sequence reads: CASTSMGGSIGRPQHF. DNA of the CDR3: TGTGCCAGCACCAGCATGGGGGGCTCTATTGGACGTCCCCAGCATTTT.

The rearrangement joins TRBV5-4 to TRBJ2-1; perhaps TRBD2 as D (7 bases). Germline V gene data show CDR1 as SGHNT and CDR2 as YYREEE (reference sequence). This CDR3 contains 16 residues. V was trimmed by 4 bases and J by 6 bases, leaving 20 bases between them. CDR3 loop: CASSPPSGGGGNEQFF. CDR3 nucleotides: TGTGCCAGCAGCCCTCCGTCGGGGGGCGGGGGCAATGAGCAGTTCTTC.

The chain carries TRBV14 and TRBJ2-3; D is unresolved. Germline CDR1 is SGHDN and CDR2 is FVKESK. This CDR3 has 17 residues. Trimming stripped 3 bases from V and 0 bases from J, with 16 bases between. CDR3 DNA: TGTGCCAGCAGCCAGTGGCAGAAAGCGACTAGCACAGATACGCAGTATTTT. This sequence encodes CASSQWQKATSTDTQYF.